This T cell receptor beta chain stems from a study of monozygotic twins with inflammatory bowel disease. This CDR3 has 15 amino acids. Germline CDR1 and CDR2: DFQATT and SNEGSKA (reference sequence). Investigators made cDNA in eight separate reactions per sample. With approximately 16 and 10 cycles respectively, two nested PCRs were carried out on TCRalpha and TCRbeta cDNA. For each CDR3 protein, TCRdb gives one entry from its re-call of the 5' RACE reads, without DNA. Seen in this sample are about 380,000 distinct CDR3 sequences; the ten most common clones hold approximately 2.4%. The receptor was derived from a human donor with ulcerative colitis or Crohn's disease, or a healthy co-twin of an affected twin (not recorded which). Sequencing input: blood. The rearrangement links TRBV20-1 to TRBJ1-2; TCRdb outputs TRBD1, but without DNA this stays unchecked. The CDR3 reads CSAQNPDRLGYGYTF.